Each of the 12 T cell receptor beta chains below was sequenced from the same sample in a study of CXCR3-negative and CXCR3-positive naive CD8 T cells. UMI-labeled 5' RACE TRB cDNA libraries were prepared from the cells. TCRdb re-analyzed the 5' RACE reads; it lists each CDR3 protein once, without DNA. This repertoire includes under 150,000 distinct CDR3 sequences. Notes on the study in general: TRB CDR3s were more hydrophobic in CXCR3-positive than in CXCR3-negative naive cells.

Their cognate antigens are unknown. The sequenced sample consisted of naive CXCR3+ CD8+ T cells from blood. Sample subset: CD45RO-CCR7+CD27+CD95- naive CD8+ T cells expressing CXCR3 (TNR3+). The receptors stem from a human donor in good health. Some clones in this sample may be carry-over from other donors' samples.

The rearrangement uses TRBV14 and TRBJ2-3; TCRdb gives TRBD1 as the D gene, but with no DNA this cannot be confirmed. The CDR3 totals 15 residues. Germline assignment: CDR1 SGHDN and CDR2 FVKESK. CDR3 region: CASSQDRQPTDTQYF.

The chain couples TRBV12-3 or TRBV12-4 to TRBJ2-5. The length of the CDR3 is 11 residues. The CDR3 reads CATRIGETQYF.

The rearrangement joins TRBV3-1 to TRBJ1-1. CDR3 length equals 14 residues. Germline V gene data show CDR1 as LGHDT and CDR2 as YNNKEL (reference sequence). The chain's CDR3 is CASSQDGRKPEAFF.

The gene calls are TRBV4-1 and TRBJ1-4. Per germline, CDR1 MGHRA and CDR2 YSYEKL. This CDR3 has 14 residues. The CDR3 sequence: CASSQEGFNEKLFF.

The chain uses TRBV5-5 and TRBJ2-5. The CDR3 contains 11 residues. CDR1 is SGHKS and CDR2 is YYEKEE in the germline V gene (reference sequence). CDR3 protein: CASSPQETQNF.

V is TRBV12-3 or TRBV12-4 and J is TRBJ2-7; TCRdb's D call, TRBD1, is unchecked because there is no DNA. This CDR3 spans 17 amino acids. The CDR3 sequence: CASSSTNTGQIFYEQYF.

The CDR3 sequence is CASSTGVTYNSPLHF. The chain carries TRBV13 and TRBJ1-6; TCRdb reports TRBD1, a call that lacks DNA to check it against. The CDR3 consists of 15 residues. Germline V gene data show CDR1 as PRHDT and CDR2 as FYEKMQ (reference sequence).

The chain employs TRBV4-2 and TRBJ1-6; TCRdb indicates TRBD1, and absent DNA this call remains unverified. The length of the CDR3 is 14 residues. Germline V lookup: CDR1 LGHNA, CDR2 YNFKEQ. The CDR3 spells CASSPGTENSPLHF.

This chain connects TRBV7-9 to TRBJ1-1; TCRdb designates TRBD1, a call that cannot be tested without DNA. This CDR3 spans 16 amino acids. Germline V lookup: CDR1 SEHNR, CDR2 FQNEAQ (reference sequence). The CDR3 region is CASSLAPAGVNTEAFF.

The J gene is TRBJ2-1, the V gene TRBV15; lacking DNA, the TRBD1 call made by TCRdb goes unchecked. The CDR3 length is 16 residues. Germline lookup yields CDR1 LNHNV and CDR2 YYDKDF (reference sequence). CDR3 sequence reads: CATSRDRLTRGNEQFF.

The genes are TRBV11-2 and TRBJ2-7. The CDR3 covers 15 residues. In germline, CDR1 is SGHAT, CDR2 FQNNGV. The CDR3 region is CASSISGRTSYEQYF.

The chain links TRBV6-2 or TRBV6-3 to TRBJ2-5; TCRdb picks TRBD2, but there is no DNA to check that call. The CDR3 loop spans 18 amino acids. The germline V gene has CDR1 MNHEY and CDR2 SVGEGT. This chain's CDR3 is CASSYSTSGEDPRETQYF.